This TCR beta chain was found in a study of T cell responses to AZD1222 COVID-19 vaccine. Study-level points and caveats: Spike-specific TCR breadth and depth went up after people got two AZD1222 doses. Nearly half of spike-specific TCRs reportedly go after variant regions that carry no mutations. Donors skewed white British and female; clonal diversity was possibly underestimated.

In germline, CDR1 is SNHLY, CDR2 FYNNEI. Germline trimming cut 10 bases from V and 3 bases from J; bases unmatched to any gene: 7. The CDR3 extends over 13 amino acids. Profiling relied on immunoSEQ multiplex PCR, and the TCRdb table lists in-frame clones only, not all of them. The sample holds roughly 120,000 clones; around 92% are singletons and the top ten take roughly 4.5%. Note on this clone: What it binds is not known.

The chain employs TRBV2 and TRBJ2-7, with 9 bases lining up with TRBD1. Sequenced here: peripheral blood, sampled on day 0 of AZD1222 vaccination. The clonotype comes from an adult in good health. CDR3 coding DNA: TGTGCCATAGACAGGGGGACGGTCTACGAGCAGTACTTC. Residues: CAIDRGTVYEQYF.